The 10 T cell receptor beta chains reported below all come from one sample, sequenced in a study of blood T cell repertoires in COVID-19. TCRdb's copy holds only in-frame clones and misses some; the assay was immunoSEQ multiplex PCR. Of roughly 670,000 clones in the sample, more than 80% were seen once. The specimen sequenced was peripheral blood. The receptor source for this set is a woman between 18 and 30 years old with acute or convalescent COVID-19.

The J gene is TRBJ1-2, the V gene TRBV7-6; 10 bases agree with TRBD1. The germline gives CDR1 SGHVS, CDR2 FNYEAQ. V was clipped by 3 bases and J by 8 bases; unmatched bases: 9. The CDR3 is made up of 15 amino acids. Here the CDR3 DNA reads TGTGCCAGCAGCTTTGGGACAGGGGCTCTGTCCGGCTACACCTTC. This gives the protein CASSFGTGALSGYTF.

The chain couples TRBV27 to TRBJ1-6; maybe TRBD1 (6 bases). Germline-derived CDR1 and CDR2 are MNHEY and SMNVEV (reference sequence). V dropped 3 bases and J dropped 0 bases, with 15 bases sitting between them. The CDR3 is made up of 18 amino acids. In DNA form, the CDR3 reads TGTGCCAGCAGTTTTCGGACAGTGAAGAGCTCCTATAATTCACCCCTCCACTTT. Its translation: CASSFRTVKSSYNSPLHF.

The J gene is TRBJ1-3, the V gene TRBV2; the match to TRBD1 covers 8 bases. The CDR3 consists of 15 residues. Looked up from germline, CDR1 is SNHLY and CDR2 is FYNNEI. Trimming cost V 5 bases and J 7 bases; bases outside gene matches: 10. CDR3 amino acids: CASSSGQGLGNTIYF. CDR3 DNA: TGTGCCAGCAGTTCCGGACAGGGCTTGGGTAACACCATATATTTT.

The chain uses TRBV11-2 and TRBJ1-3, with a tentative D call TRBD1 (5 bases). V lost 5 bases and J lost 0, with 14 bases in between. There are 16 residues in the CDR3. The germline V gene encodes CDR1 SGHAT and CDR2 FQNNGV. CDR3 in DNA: TGTGCCAGCAGCCCCCTCCAGGGCCCCTCTGGAAACACCATATATTTT. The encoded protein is CASSPLQGPSGNTIYF.

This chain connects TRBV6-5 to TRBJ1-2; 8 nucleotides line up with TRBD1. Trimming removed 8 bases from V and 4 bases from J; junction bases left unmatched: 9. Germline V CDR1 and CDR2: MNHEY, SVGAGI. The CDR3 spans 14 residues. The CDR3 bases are TGTGCCAGCTGCCCAGGGGGCACATCCTATGGCTACACCTTC. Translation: CASCPGGTSYGYTF.

For the CDR3, the DNA is TGCAGCGCCGAAGCGGGCGTAGGGTATGGCTACACCTTC. Translated, it gives CSAEAGVGYGYTF. The J gene is TRBJ1-2, the V gene TRBV29-1; D gene uncertain. Trimming cost V 7 bases and J 5 bases, with 17 bases left between them. The CDR3 is 13 residues long. The germline gives CDR1 SQVTM, CDR2 ANQGSEA.

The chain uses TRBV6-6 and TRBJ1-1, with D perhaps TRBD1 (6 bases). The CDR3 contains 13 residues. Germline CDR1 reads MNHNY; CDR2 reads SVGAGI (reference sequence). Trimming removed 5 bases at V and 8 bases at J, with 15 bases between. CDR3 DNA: TGTGCCAGCAGTAAGAACGGACAGAGAGAAGCTTTCTTT. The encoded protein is CASSKNGQREAFF.

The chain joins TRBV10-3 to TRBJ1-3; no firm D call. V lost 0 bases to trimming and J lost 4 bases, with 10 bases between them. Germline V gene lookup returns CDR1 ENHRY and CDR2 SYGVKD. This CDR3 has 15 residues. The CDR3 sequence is CAISESEAEGNTIYF. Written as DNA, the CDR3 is TGTGCCATCAGTGAGTCGGAGGCAGAGGGAAACACCATATATTTT.

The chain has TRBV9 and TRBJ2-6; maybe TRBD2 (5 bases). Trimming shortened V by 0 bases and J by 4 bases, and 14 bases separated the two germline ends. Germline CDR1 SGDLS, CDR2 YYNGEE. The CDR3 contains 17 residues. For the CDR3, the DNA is TGTGCCAGCAGCGTAGGAGACGGAGGATCCGGGGCCAACGTCCTGACTTTC. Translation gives CASSVGDGGSGANVLTF.

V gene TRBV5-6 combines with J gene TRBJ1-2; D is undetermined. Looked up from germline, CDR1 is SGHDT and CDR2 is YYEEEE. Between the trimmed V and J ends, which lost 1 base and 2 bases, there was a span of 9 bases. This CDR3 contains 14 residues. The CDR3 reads CASSLMTINYGYTF. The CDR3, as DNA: TGTGCCAGCAGCTTGATGACAATAAACTATGGCTACACCTTC. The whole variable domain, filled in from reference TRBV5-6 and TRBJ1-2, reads DAGVTQSPTHLIKTRGQQVTLRCSPKSGHDTVSWYQQALGQGPQFIFQYYEEEERQRGNFPDRFSGHQFPNYSSELNVNALLLGDSALYLCASSLMTINYGYTFGSGTRLTVV.